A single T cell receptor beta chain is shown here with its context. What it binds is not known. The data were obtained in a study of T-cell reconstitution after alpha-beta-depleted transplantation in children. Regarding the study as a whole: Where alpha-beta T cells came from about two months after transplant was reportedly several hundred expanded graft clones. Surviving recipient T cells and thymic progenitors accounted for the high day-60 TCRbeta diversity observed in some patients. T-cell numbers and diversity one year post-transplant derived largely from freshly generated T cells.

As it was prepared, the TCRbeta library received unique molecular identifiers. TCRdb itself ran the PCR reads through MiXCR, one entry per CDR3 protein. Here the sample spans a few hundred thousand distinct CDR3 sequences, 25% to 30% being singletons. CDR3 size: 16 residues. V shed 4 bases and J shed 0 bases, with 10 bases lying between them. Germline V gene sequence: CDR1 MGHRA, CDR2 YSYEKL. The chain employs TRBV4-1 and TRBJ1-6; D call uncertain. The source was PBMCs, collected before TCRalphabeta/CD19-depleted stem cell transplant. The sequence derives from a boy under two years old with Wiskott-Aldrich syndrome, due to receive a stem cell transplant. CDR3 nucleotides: TGCGCCAGCAGCCTAATGCTAAGCTCCTATAATTCACCCCTCCACTTT. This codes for CASSLMLSSYNSPLHF.